This passage covers 25 T cell receptor beta chains from one sample sequenced in a study of T cell changes during pregnancy in multiple sclerosis. Repertoires were generated with immunoSEQ multiplex PCR, while TCRdb's copy carries only in-frame clones and drops some. The sample has some 57,000 clones, about 90% seen once; the top ten hold about 0.5%. Sequenced here: CD4+ T cells from peripheral blood mononuclear cells, sampled after pregnancy. These TCRs come from a female donor in good health, enrolled as a control in a pregnancy study.

The chain carries TRBV23-1 and TRBJ2-1; 7 bases agree with TRBD1. TRBV23-1 is labeled an ORF, and its function is uncertain. The V gene end was trimmed by 4 bases and the J gene end by 4 bases; junction bases not matched to a gene: 10. The CDR3 contains 16 residues. The CDR3 bases are TGCGCCAGCAGTCGAGACAGGGCCGGCGGGTACAATGAGCAGTTCTTC. It yields the protein CASSRDRAGGYNEQFF.

J is TRBJ2-7 and V is TRBV19; weak D call: TRBD1 (6 bases). Trimming left V 4 bases short and J 2 bases short, with 12 bases between. Per germline, CDR1 LNHDA and CDR2 SQIVND (reference sequence). The CDR3 spans 14 residues. The CDR3: CASSKTGEPYEQYF. The CDR3 DNA is TGTGCCAGTAGTAAGACAGGCGAACCCTACGAGCAGTACTTC.

This chain joins TRBV6-1 and TRBJ2-7; 7 nucleotides line up with TRBD2. J was trimmed by 1 base and V by 11 bases; bases with no gene match: 14. Germline V gene sequence: CDR1 MNHNS, CDR2 SASEGT. The CDR3 has 15 amino acids. The CDR3 reads CASQRGVGLSYEQYF. DNA for the CDR3: TGTGCCTCTCAACGGGGGGTAGGCCTATCCTACGAGCAGTACTTC.

The chain employs TRBV5-8 and TRBJ2-7; D is unclear. Per the germline V gene, CDR1 is SGHTS and CDR2 is YDEGEE. The CDR3 runs to 15 residues. Trimming took off 0 bases at V and 2 bases at J, with 12 bases between the two ends. CDR3 residues: CASSLDLVFPYEQYF. The CDR3 DNA reads as TGTGCCAGCAGCTTGGATCTTGTATTCCCCTACGAGCAGTACTTC.

The chain recombines TRBV21-1 with TRBJ2-4; the table's D call, TRBD1, has no DNA check behind it. TRBV21-1 is annotated as a pseudogene. CDR3 length: 18 amino acids. Here the CDR3 reads CARCRQETDNLAKNIQYF. CDR3 in DNA: TGTGCCAGATGCCGCCAGGAAACGGATAACCTAGCCAAAAACATTCAGTACTTC.

This chain uses TRBV4-2 with TRBJ2-3, with TRBD2 matching over 12 bases. Germline-derived CDR1 and CDR2 are LGHNA and YNFKEQ. The CDR3 sequence is 17 residues long. J was trimmed by 6 bases and V by 0 bases; bases with no gene match: 7. The CDR3 nucleotides read TGTGCCAGCAGCCAAGATCCCCTAGCGGGGGGGCTGGATACGCAGTATTTT. Its protein product is CASSQDPLAGGLDTQYF.

V is TRBV11-2 and J is TRBJ1-1; no firm D call. CDR3 length: 13 residues. Germline CDR1 is SGHAT and CDR2 is FQNNGV. Deletions cut 0 bases from V and 1 base from J, with 3 bases between. CDR3 sequence reads: CASSLEANTEAFF. CDR3 nucleotide sequence: TGTGCCAGCAGCTTAGAAGCGAACACTGAAGCTTTCTTT.

This clone was counted only a few times. The V and J genes are TRBV29-1 and TRBJ1-2, with 7 positions matching TRBD1. Per the germline V gene, CDR1 is SQVTM and CDR2 is ANQGSEA. The CDR3 spans 13 residues. With 6 bases clipped from V and 1 base from J, the junction kept 5 bases outside the gene matches. The CDR3: CSVPGQINYGYTF. The CDR3, as DNA: TGCAGCGTACCGGGACAGATTAACTATGGCTACACCTTC.

This chain joins TRBV6-5 and TRBJ1-2, with D possibly being TRBD1 (5 bases). This CDR3 comprises 14 residues. Germline V gene data show CDR1 as MNHEY and CDR2 as SVGAGI. The V and J ends lost 8 bases and 8 bases respectively, with 21 bases between them. The CDR3 nucleotides are TGTGCCAGCCGCCTAATGGGGGGATGGGGCGGCTACACCTTC. It yields the protein CASRLMGGWGGYTF.

The V call is TRBV23-1, the J call TRBJ1-1, with 7 bases fitting TRBD1. TRBV23-1 counts as an open reading frame of uncertain function. The CDR3 spans 11 residues. The V gene end was trimmed by 11 bases and the J gene end by 4 bases; junction bases not matched to a gene: 4. CDR3 amino acids: CAVPGGTEAFF. The CDR3, as DNA: TGCGCCGTCCCAGGGGGCACTGAAGCTTTCTTT.

The chain links TRBV4-2 to TRBJ2-1, with D maybe TRBD1 (6 bases). V lost 0 bases and J 15 bases, leaving 12 bases between the germline ends. There are 12 residues in the CDR3. CDR1 is LGHNA and CDR2 is YNFKEQ in the germline V gene. The CDR3 coding sequence is TGTGCCAGCAGCCAAGATCGAGACAGGTTGTTCTTC. It encodes CASSQDRDRLFF.

The rearrangement uses TRBV10-3 and TRBJ1-2; a possible D gene is TRBD1 (5 bases). The ends were cut back, 7 bases at V and 8 bases at J, with 20 bases in the middle. Germline assignment: CDR1 ENHRY and CDR2 SYGVKD. The CDR3 consists of 14 residues. The CDR3 spells CAITAGNAIGGYTF. The CDR3 DNA reads TGTGCCATCACTGCAGGGAATGCCATAGGAGGCTACACCTTC.

V gene TRBV9 combines with J gene TRBJ2-1; the D is unclear. The germline gives CDR1 SGDLS, CDR2 YYNGEE. V lost 0 bases and J lost 5, with 6 bases in between. The CDR3 extends over 13 amino acids. CDR3 coding DNA: TGTGCCAGCAGCGTAGTGAGCAACAATGAGCAGTTCTTC. Translation gives CASSVVSNNEQFF.

The chain couples TRBV4-3 to TRBJ1-1; D uncertain. CDR1 and CDR2 (germline): LGHNA, YSLEER. The CDR3 spans 16 residues. The V end lost 0 bases, the J end lost 4 bases, and 15 bases lay between the germline ends. The CDR3 nucleotides read TGCGCCAGCAGCCAAGATCCACCGCAACATATCACTGAAGCTTTCTTT. It translates to CASSQDPPQHITEAFF.

The CDR3 here is CASSSRGLALVNEQFF. The CDR3 nucleotides are TGTGCCAGCAGCTCCCGTGGGCTAGCTCTTGTTAATGAGCAGTTCTTC. V gene TRBV7-2 combines with J gene TRBJ2-1, with D perhaps TRBD2 (5 bases). V lost 4 bases and J lost 7, with 20 bases in between. CDR3 length: 16 amino acids. Germline V gene lookup returns CDR1 SGHTA and CDR2 FQGNSA. The full variable domain, with the rest looked up from reference TRBV7-2 and TRBJ2-1, is GAGVSQSPSNKVTEKGKDVELRCDPISGHTALYWYRQSLGQGLEFLIYFQGNSAPDKSGLPSDRFSAERTGGSVSTLTIQRTQQEDSAVYLCASSSRGLALVNEQFFGPGTRLTVL.

The chain recombines TRBV4-2 with TRBJ2-1; a weak D match, TRBD1 (5 bases). The CDR3 has 13 amino acids. V lost 1 base to trimming and J lost 5 bases, with 6 bases between them. Germline V gene sequence: CDR1 LGHNA, CDR2 YNFKEQ. This CDR3 is CASSQARDNEQFF. The CDR3 DNA reads as TGTGCCAGCAGCCAAGCCAGGGACAATGAGCAGTTCTTC.

This chain uses TRBV21-1 with TRBJ2-7; TRBD2 is the table's D call and was not checked against the DNA. TRBV21-1 is assigned pseudogene status. The CDR3 covers 14 residues. In nucleotides, the CDR3 is TGTGCCAGCAGCTACGGGACTCCGGACGGCGAGCAGTACTTC. Its protein is CASSYGTPDGEQYF.

V gene TRBV6-1 combines with J gene TRBJ2-4, with no clear D. In germline, CDR1 is MNHNS, CDR2 SASEGT. The CDR3 contains 15 residues. Trimming pared 3 bases from V and 5 bases from J, leaving 14 bases between. This CDR3 reads CASSDHTVFENIQYF. The CDR3 DNA reads as TGTGCCAGCAGTGACCACACAGTCTTCGAAAACATTCAGTACTTC.

The chain couples TRBV18 to TRBJ2-7, with D tentatively TRBD1 (7 bases). The CDR3 covers 13 residues. Between the trimmed V and J ends, which lost 1 base and 7 bases, there was a span of 11 bases. Per the germline V gene, CDR1 is KGHSH and CDR2 is LQKENI. CDR3: CASSPLAGQEQYF. In DNA, the CDR3 is TGTGCCAGCTCACCACTTGCGGGACAGGAGCAGTACTTC.

The J gene is TRBJ1-2, the V gene TRBV5-1; 8 nucleotides align to TRBD1. From germline, CDR1 is SGHRS and CDR2 YFSETQ. The V and J ends lost 0 bases and 7 bases, in that order; junction bases with no gene match: 2. The CDR3 consists of 13 residues. This CDR3 is CASSLGQGSGYTF. CDR3 nucleotides: TGCGCCAGCAGCTTGGGACAGGGGTCTGGCTACACCTTC. Combining the CDR3 with reference TRBV5-1 and TRBJ1-2 gives the whole variable domain KAGVTQTPRYLIKTRGQQVTLSCSPISGHRSVSWYQQTPGQGLQFLFEYFSETQRNKGNFPGRFSGRQFSNSRSEMNVSTLELGDSALYLCASSLGQGSGYTFGSGTRLTVV.

This clone was recorded only once. The J gene is TRBJ2-4, the V gene TRBV5-6, with TRBD2 matching 11 bases. The CDR3 has 17 residues. V dropped 0 bases and J dropped 3; count of bases not matched to a gene: 5. CDR1 and CDR2 from the germline V gene are SGHDT and YYEEEE. This CDR3 reads CASSLVGLAVGKNIQYF. The CDR3 nucleotides are TGTGCCAGCAGCTTGGTGGGACTAGCGGTAGGCAAAAACATTCAGTACTTC.

The chain carries TRBV6-4 and TRBJ1-2, with 12 nucleotides matching TRBD1. Unmatched junction bases numbered 6, after V lost 1 base and J lost 9 bases. The CDR3 has 15 amino acids. The germline V gene encodes CDR1 MRHNA and CDR2 SNTAGT. CDR3 sequence (DNA): TGTGCCAGCAGTGACTGGGGACAGGGGGCTTTGCGCTACACCTTC. Residues: CASSDWGQGALRYTF.

The chain carries TRBV18 and TRBJ2-5, with 9 nucleotides matching TRBD1. CDR3 length: 17 residues. V lost 1 base and J lost 5; bases outside the gene matches: 11. Germline lookup yields CDR1 KGHSH and CDR2 LQKENI. CDR3: CASSPRVTGGDSETQYF. The CDR3 DNA sequence: TGTGCCAGCTCACCACGAGTCACAGGGGGCGATTCGGAGACCCAGTACTTC.

The chain links TRBV28 to TRBJ1-6, with D possibly being TRBD1 (6 bases). CDR3 size: 15 residues. The V and J ends lost 8 bases and 8 bases respectively, with 19 bases between them. Germline V lookup: CDR1 MDHEN, CDR2 SYDVKM. CDR3 DNA: TGTGCCAGCGGGGCCACTGACAGGAGATATTCACCCCTCCACTTT. Translating gives CASGATDRRYSPLHF.

The V call is TRBV7-2, the J call TRBJ1-3; D not resolved. Trimming cost V 5 bases and J 4 bases, with 9 bases left between them. This CDR3 comprises 13 residues. The V gene's germline CDR1 is SGHTA and CDR2 FQGNSA. CDR3 nucleotides: TGTGCCAGCAGCCCCGCGTTGGGAAACACCATATATTTT. Translated: CASSPALGNTIYF.